This record looks at one T cell receptor beta chain sequence and its context. The antigen is not known. Libraries were prepared by immunoSEQ multiplex PCR; TCRdb keeps only in-frame clonotypes and omits some of them. The profile shows around 30,000 clones, 55% to 75% of them singletons. CDR3 length: 15 amino acids. Trimming shortened V by 2 bases and J by 5 bases, and 15 bases separated the two germline ends. From germline, CDR1 is MNHEY and CDR2 SVGEGT. After expansion with viral peptide pools in the ViraFEST assay, antigen-specific CD4+ T cells were sequenced. The authors isolated CD4+ T cells after ten to eleven days of culture. The data were taken from a study of vaccination effects on CD4 cells after COVID-19.

The TCR sequence derives from a human donor who received a COVID-19 vaccine. V usage is TRBV6-2 or TRBV6-3 and J usage is TRBJ1-1; D is undetermined. Sequences were derived from CD4+ T cells from PBMCs cultured with HCoV-229E spike peptides, sampled before COVID-19 vaccination. CDR3 DNA sequence: TGTGCCAGCAGTTACCCCTCCAAGGTGGTGACTGAAGCTTTCTTT. It is translated as CASSYPSKVVTEAFF.